Below are 17 T cell receptor beta chains sequenced from a single sample in a study of monozygotic twins with inflammatory bowel disease. TCRdb derives one entry per CDR3 protein from the 5' RACE reads, leaving out DNA. Its table lists about 350,000 distinct CDR3 sequences. Source material: blood. Receptor source: a human donor with ulcerative colitis or Crohn's disease, or a healthy co-twin of an affected twin (not recorded which).

The chain has TRBV9 and TRBJ2-7; TCRdb's assignment of TRBD2 cannot be checked, as there is no DNA. The germline CDR1 and CDR2 sequences are SGDLS and YYNGEE. CDR3 length: 17 residues. CDR3 in amino acids: CASSVGLGTSGSYEQYF.

The chain joins TRBV15 to TRBJ1-4. This CDR3 has 13 residues. The germline V gene encodes CDR1 LNHNV and CDR2 YYDKDF (reference sequence). CDR3 loop: CATSRVGVEKLFF.

This chain uses TRBV5-1 with TRBJ2-7; TCRdb's assignment of TRBD1 cannot be checked, as there is no DNA. This CDR3 comprises 13 residues. CDR1 and CDR2 (germline): SGHRS, YFSETQ. CDR3 sequence reads: CASSSGTHYEQYF. The entire variable domain, with the rest obtained from reference TRBV5-1 and TRBJ2-7, is as follows: KAGVTQTPRYLIKTRGQQVTLSCSPISGHRSVSWYQQTPGQGLQFLFEYFSETQRNKGNFPGRFSGRQFSNSRSEMNVSTLELGDSALYLCASSSGTHYEQYFGPGTRLTVT.

The chain combines TRBV5-1 with TRBJ1-1. Germline V lookup: CDR1 SGHRS, CDR2 YFSETQ. CDR3 length: 14 amino acids. CDR3 amino acids: CASSLEAGNTEAFF.

V is TRBV3-1 and J is TRBJ2-7; the TRBD1 assignment by TCRdb is unverifiable without DNA. This CDR3 region has 19 residues. Germline V gene sequence: CDR1 LGHDT, CDR2 YNNKEL (reference sequence). The CDR3 spells CASSHGGQGAGGFRYEQYF.

V and J are TRBV5-4 and TRBJ1-1. The V gene's germline CDR1 is SGHNT and CDR2 YYREEE (reference sequence). CDR3 length equals 14 residues. CDR3: CATSLGGGDTEAFF.

The chain carries TRBV12-3 or TRBV12-4 and TRBJ1-5. CDR3 length: 14 residues. This CDR3 is CASSKERRGQPQHF.

This rearrangement joins TRBV5-1 to TRBJ2-1; TCRdb's D call of TRBD2 is untestable without DNA. Germline CDR1 SGHRS, CDR2 YFSETQ. The length of the CDR3 is 16 residues. Here the CDR3 reads CASSLELAGGLGEQFF.

The chain joins TRBV20-1 to TRBJ1-1; TCRdb returns TRBD1, unconfirmable since there is no DNA. Germline CDR1 reads DFQATT; CDR2 reads SNEGSKA (reference sequence). The CDR3 has 13 amino acids. The CDR3 protein is CSAGGQAATEAFF.

The chain employs TRBV5-1 and TRBJ2-5. Per the germline V gene, CDR1 is SGHRS and CDR2 is YFSETQ. The CDR3 is 16 amino acids. The CDR3 is CASSLAQALDQETQYF.

The rearrangement uses TRBV28 and TRBJ1-5; the TCRdb D gene call, TRBD1, has no DNA to confirm it. In germline, CDR1 is MDHEN, CDR2 SYDVKM. The CDR3 loop spans 14 amino acids. The CDR3 reads CASSSGGGNQPQHF. Drawing the rest from reference TRBV28 and TRBJ1-5, the complete variable domain is DVKVTQSSRYLVKRTGEKVFLECVQDMDHENMFWYRQDPGLGLRLIYFSYDVKMKEKGDIPEGYSVSREKKERFSLILESASTNQTSMYLCASSSGGGNQPQHFGDGTRLSIL.

The chain joins TRBV11-2 to TRBJ2-3. Germline V gene lookup returns CDR1 SGHAT and CDR2 FQNNGV. The CDR3 has 14 amino acids. CDR3 in amino acids: CASSSPQGVLTQYF.

V gene TRBV20-1 combines with J gene TRBJ1-2; TCRdb proposes TRBD1, but this gene call is untestable without DNA. Germline values: CDR1 DFQATT, CDR2 SNEGSKA (reference sequence). This CDR3 region has 16 residues. This CDR3 reads CSASPPLGRGVYGYTF.

J is TRBJ2-1 and V is TRBV5-6; there is no DNA to check the TCRdb D call of TRBD1. This CDR3 comprises 14 residues. Germline values: CDR1 SGHDT, CDR2 YYEEEE. The chain's CDR3 is CASSLGQFYNEQFF.

The CDR3 sequence: CSALNPQDPKGPQHF. The V gene is TRBV20-1, the J gene TRBJ1-5; checking the TCRdb D call of TRBD1 is not possible without DNA. The V gene's germline CDR1 is DFQATT and CDR2 SNEGSKA (reference sequence). The CDR3 has 15 residues.

The chain uses TRBV6-5 and TRBJ2-2. Per the germline V gene, CDR1 is MNHEY and CDR2 is SVGAGI. The CDR3 is made up of 16 amino acids. This chain's CDR3 is CASSYSITARTGELFF.

V and J are TRBV5-1 and TRBJ1-1; the TRBD1 assignment by TCRdb is unverifiable without DNA. CDR3 length: 16 amino acids. The V gene's germline CDR1 is SGHRS and CDR2 YFSETQ. CDR3 sequence reads: CASSPELQGRKHEAFF.